These T cell receptor beta chains were read from a single sample in a study of cytomegalovirus exposure and HLA in healthy donors. Clones were read by immunoSEQ multiplex PCR, and TCRdb kept only the in-frame ones, dropping some. The table records over 250,000 clones, around 85% of them present only once. Sequences were obtained from PBMCs. The receptors shown here come from a woman between 18 and 30 years old in good health and CMV-seronegative. The CDR3 runs from the conserved cysteine through the conserved F or W. The D gene is left open where the match is weak. The size field is filled for only some rows; it gives once, few, many or a size class.

cdr3_nt	cdr3_aa	v_call	j_call	clone_size	d_call
TGTGCCAGCAGCTCACCGGGACAGGGGTTCGGTTCACCCCTCCACTTT	CASSSPGQGFGSPLHF	TRBV9	TRBJ1-6	-	TRBD1
TGTGCCAGCAGCCCCTGGGGAATAGGGACAGCCTCCGGGGAGCTGTTTTTT	CASSPWGIGTASGELFF	TRBV7-3	TRBJ2-2	once	TRBD1
TGCGCCAGCAGCCAAGGACAGGGTAGCTATGGCTACACCTTC	CASSQGQGSYGYTF	TRBV4-1	TRBJ1-2	-	TRBD1
TGTGCCAGCAGCCCCGGAGTTTCCTACAATGAGCAGTTCTTC	CASSPGVSYNEQFF	TRBV13	TRBJ2-1	-	-
TGTGCCAGCACCCTGGCGGGAGCGAACAATGAGCAGTTCTTC	CASTLAGANNEQFF	TRBV27	TRBJ2-1	-	TRBD2
TGTGCCTGGAGCTATAGCCGGGGGAGCTCTGGAAACACCATATATTTT	CAWSYSRGSSGNTIYF	TRBV30	TRBJ1-3	once	-
TGCGCCAGCAGCCAAGGGCAGGGTAACTCTGGAAACACCATATATTTT	CASSQGQGNSGNTIYF	TRBV4-1	TRBJ1-3	-	-
TGTGCCAGCAGTGGATACTCCCGCGTAGCGGGAGTCTCGAACAATGAGCAGTTCTTC	CASSGYSRVAGVSNNEQFF	TRBV27	TRBJ2-1	once	TRBD2
TGCGCCAGCAGCTCGTCGGGGGACAACTATGGCTACACCTTC	CASSSSGDNYGYTF	TRBV5-1	TRBJ1-2	once	-
TGTGCCAGCAGAATTAGCGGGACTGCTACGCAGTATTTT	CASRISGTATQYF	TRBV27	TRBJ2-3	-	TRBD2
TGTGCCAGCAGTTACTCTGCTAGCGGGGGAGTAGATACGCAGTATTTT	CASSYSASGGVDTQYF	TRBV6-5	TRBJ2-3	-	TRBD2
TGTGCCAGCAGCTTGGACTTCATGAACACTGAAGCTTTCTTT	CASSLDFMNTEAFF	TRBV5-4	TRBJ1-1	once	-
TGTGCCAGCAGTTACTCGATGGCGGCGAACACTGAAGCTTTCTTT	CASSYSMAANTEAFF	TRBV6-6	TRBJ1-1	-	-
TGTGCCAGCAGCTCCTTGAGGGATGGCTACACCTTC	CASSSLRDGYTF	TRBV11-2	TRBJ1-2	-	-
TGTGCCAGCAGGTCGGGACTAGCCGCAGATACGCAGTATTTT	CASRSGLAADTQYF	TRBV7-2	TRBJ2-3	-	TRBD2
TGTGCCTGCTCCCTAGGACTAGCGTACACAGATACGCAGTATTTT	CACSLGLAYTDTQYF	TRBV30	TRBJ2-3	-	TRBD2
TGTGCCAGCAAAGGACAGGGGAATTCTGAAGCTTTCTTT	CASKGQGNSEAFF	TRBV6-4	TRBJ1-1	-	TRBD1
TGTGCCAGCAGTCCGGTACCGACACCCTACTACGAGCAGTACTTC	CASSPVPTPYYEQYF	TRBV27	TRBJ2-7	-	-
TGCGCCAGCAGCCTAACAGGTATGAACACTGAAGCTTTCTTT	CASSLTGMNTEAFF	TRBV4-1	TRBJ1-1	-	-
TGTGCCAGCAGCCGGGACAGATCTTTCAATCAGCCCCAGCATTTT	CASSRDRSFNQPQHF	TRBV6-4	TRBJ1-5	-	TRBD1
TGTGCCAGCAGCGTAGTGGGGACAGAGCCCTACAATGAGCAGTTCTTC	CASSVVGTEPYNEQFF	TRBV9	TRBJ2-1	-	TRBD1
TGTGCCAGCAGTCAACAAGGGGTTAGGGCTTTCTTT	CASSQQGVRAFF	TRBV7-2	TRBJ1-1	-	-
TGTGCCAGCAGCCCCGGACAAGCAAGCACAGATACGCAGTATTTT	CASSPGQASTDTQYF	TRBV9	TRBJ2-3	-	-
TGTGCCAGCTCGCCGGGGGTCTCCTACGAGCAGTACTTC	CASSPGVSYEQYF	TRBV9	TRBJ2-7	-	-
TGTGCCAGCAGTACCAGGGGGCGCGGAAGGGATGAGCAGTACTTC	CASSTRGRGRDEQYF	TRBV6-5	TRBJ2-7	-	TRBD1
TGTGCCAGCAGTTACTGGGCTAGCGGGGCCGATACGCAGTATTTT	CASSYWASGADTQYF	TRBV6-5	TRBJ2-3	-	TRBD2
TGTGCCAGCAGTGCTCTAGCGGGGGAGGCAGATACGCAGTATTTT	CASSALAGEADTQYF	TRBV6-4	TRBJ2-3	-	TRBD2
TGTGCCAGTAGTATAGAGGGACAGAACTCCTACGAGCAGTACTTC	CASSIEGQNSYEQYF	TRBV19	TRBJ2-7	-	TRBD1
TGCGCCAGCAGCACGGGACAGGGGGGATGGAACACTGAAGCTTTCTTT	CASSTGQGGWNTEAFF	TRBV5-1	TRBJ1-1	-	TRBD1
TGTGCCAGCAGCCCCCGGGCAGGGGATGGCTACACCTTC	CASSPRAGDGYTF	TRBV14	TRBJ1-2	-	-
TGTGCCAGCAGCTTATTGAGGTACGAGCAGTACTTC	CASSLLRYEQYF	TRBV11-2	TRBJ2-7	-	-